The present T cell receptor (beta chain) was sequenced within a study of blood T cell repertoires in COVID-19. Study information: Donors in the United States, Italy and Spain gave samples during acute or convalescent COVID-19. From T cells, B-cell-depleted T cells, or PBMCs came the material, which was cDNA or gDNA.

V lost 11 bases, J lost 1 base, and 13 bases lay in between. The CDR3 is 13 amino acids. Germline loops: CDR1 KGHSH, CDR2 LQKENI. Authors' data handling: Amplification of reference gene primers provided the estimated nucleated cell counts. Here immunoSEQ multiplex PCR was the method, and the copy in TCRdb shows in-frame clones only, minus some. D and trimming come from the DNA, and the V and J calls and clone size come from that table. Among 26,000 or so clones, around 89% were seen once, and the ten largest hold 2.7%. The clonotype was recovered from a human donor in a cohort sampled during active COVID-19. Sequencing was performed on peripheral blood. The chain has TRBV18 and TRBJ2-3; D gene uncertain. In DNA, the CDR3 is TGTGCCGGTCAAACTCCCGGCACAGATACGCAGTATTTT. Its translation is CAGQTPGTDTQYF.